Listed here is a single TCR beta chain. Sequenced by immunoSEQ multiplex PCR; TCRdb stores in-frame clones only, minus some. The sample has around 200,000 clones, 86% seen once; the top ten hold 5% to 7%. This sample stems from a study of blood T cell repertoires in COVID-19. Study information: COVID-19 samples, acute and convalescent, were from the United States, Italy and Spain.

Participants were placed into cohorts based on the clinical history they reported. The source is a middle-aged man with acute COVID-19. The source material was PBMCs or T cells enriched from blood (not recorded which).

CDR3 residues: CASSYGPSRDTEAFF. The CDR3 DNA reads TGTGCCAGCAGCTACGGCCCAAGCCGGGACACTGAAGCTTTCTTT. V and J are TRBV6-5 and TRBJ1-1; D is unclear. Germline V gene lookup returns CDR1 MNHEY and CDR2 SVGAGI. The CDR3 length is 15 residues. The germline V and J ends were trimmed by 6 bases and 3 bases, with 17 bases remaining between them.